This T cell receptor (beta chain) was identified in a study of blood T cell repertoires in COVID-19. Study-level information: Sites across the United States, Italy and Spain contributed samples from acute and convalescent COVID-19.

Germline CDR1 is PRHDT and CDR2 is FYEKMQ (reference sequence). CDR3 length: 15 residues. Trimming cost V 5 bases and J 5 bases, with 16 bases left between them. Some clones are missing from TCRdb's copy, which holds only in-frame ones; the method was immunoSEQ multiplex PCR. The data contain about 140,000 clones, 75% to 90% of them singletons. This clone has only one observation. Sequenced: PBMCs or T cells enriched from blood (not recorded which). This receptor was obtained from a man aged 55 to 69 who had recovered from COVID-19. This chain joins TRBV13 and TRBJ2-1; maybe TRBD2 (5 bases). The CDR3: CASSLRTGSNNEQFF. CDR3 in DNA: TGTGCCAGCAGCCTCCGTACGGGGAGCAACAATGAGCAGTTCTTC.